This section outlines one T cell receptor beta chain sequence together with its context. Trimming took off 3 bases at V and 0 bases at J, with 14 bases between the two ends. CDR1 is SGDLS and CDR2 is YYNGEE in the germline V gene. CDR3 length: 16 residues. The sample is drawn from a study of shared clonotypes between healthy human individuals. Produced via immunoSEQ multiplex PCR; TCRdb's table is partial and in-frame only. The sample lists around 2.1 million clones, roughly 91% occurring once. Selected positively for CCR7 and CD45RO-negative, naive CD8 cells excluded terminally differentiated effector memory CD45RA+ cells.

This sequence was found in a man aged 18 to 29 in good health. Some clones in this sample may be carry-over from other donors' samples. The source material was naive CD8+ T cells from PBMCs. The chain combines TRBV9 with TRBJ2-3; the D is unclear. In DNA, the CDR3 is TGTGCCAGCAGCGGACGGATAGATTTGAGCACAGATACGCAGTATTTT. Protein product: CASSGRIDLSTDTQYF.